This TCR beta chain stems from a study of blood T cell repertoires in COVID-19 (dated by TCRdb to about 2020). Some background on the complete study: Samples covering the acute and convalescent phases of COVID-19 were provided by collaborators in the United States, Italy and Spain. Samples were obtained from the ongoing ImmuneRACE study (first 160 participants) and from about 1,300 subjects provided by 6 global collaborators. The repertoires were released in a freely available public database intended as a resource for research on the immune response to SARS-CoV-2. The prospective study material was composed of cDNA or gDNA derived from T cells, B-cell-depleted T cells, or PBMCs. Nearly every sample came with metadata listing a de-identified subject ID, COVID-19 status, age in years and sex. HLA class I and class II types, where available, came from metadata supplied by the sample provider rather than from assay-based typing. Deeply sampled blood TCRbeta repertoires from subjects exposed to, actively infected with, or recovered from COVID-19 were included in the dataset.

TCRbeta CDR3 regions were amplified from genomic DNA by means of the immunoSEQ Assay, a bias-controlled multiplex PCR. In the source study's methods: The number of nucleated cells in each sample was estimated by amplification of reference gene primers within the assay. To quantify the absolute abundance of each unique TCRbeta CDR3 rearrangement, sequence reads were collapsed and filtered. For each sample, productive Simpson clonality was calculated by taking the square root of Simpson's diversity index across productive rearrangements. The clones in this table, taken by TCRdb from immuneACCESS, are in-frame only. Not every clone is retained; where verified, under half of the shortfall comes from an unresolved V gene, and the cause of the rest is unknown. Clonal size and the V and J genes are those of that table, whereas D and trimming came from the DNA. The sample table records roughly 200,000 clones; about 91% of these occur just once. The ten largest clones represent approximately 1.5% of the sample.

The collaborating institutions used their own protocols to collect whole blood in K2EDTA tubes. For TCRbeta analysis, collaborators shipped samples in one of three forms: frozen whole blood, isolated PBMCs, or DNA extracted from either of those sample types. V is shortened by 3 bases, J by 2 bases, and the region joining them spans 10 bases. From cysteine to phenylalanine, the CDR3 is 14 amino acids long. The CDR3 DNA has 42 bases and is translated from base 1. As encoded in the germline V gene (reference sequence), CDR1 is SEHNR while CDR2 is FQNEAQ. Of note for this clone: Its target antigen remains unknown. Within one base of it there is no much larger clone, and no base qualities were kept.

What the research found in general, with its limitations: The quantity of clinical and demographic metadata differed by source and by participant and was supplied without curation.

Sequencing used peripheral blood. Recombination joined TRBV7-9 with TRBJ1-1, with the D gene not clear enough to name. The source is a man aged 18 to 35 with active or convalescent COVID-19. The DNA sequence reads TGTGCCAGCAGCTTTACTGAGAGTAACACTGAAGCTTTCTTT. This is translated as CASSFTESNTEAFF.